Presented here are 11 T cell receptor beta chains from one specimen sequenced in a study of cytomegalovirus exposure and HLA in healthy donors. Both 60 Vbeta primers and 13 Jbeta primers went into the PCR. Only in-frame clones appear in the TCRdb table, and some are missing; sequencing was by immunoSEQ multiplex PCR. The listing contains approximately 190,000 clones. Sequencing used PBMCs. All receptors come from a boy between 10 and 17 years old in good health and CMV-seronegative.

The DNA for the CDR3 is TGTGCCAGCAGCTTCGAGGGTGTAGGAAACACCATATATTTT. Its protein is CASSFEGVGNTIYF. This chain connects TRBV7-9 to TRBJ1-3; no reliable D call. CDR3 length: 14 residues. Trimming stripped 3 bases from V and 4 bases from J, with 10 bases between. Germline-derived CDR1 and CDR2 are SEHNR and FQNEAQ (reference sequence).

The rearrangement joins TRBV5-5 to TRBJ1-2, with a weak D call TRBD1 (6 bases). This CDR3 is built from 15 residues. Germline CDR1 and CDR2: SGHKS and YYEKEE (reference sequence). The V end lost 0 bases, the J end lost 5 bases, and 14 bases lay between the germline ends. CDR3 residues: CASSLGPDSQYGYTF. The CDR3 DNA follows: TGTGCCAGCAGCTTGGGACCGGACAGTCAGTATGGCTACACCTTC.

The rearrangement uses TRBV6-4 and TRBJ1-2; D remains unclear. Germline V gene lookup returns CDR1 MRHNA and CDR2 SNTAGT. This CDR3 spans 14 amino acids. The V end lost 2 bases, the J end lost 6 bases, and 13 bases lay between the germline ends. CDR3 protein: CASSDGLTMDGYTF. For the CDR3, the DNA is TGTGCCAGCAGTGACGGACTCACCATGGATGGCTACACCTTC.

J is TRBJ2-1 and V is TRBV6-5, with D possibly matching TRBD2 (6 bases). V lost 5 bases, J lost 3 bases, and 14 bases lay in between. CDR3 length equals 15 residues. Germline CDR1 is MNHEY and CDR2 is SVGAGI. For the CDR3, the DNA is TGTGCCAGCAGTCGGGACGGCGGGGACTACAATGAGCAGTTCTTC. Protein sequence: CASSRDGGDYNEQFF.

V gene TRBV28 combines with J gene TRBJ2-7, with 7 bases lining up with TRBD2. Per the germline V gene, CDR1 is MDHEN and CDR2 is SYDVKM. The CDR3 sequence is 14 residues long. Losses at the gene ends were 4 bases for V and 6 bases for J; bases not matched to a gene: 9. CDR3 sequence: CASSSPLGGSEQYF. As DNA, the CDR3 is TGTGCCAGCAGTTCGCCTCTCGGGGGGAGCGAGCAGTACTTC.

This chain connects TRBV5-4 to TRBJ1-2, with TRBD1 matching over 8 bases. J was trimmed by 11 bases and V by 4 bases; bases with no gene match: 10. Germline CDR1 is SGHNT and CDR2 is YYREEE (reference sequence). There are 13 residues in the CDR3. The CDR3 DNA sequence: TGTGCCAGCAGCCCGGACGGGACAGGAGGGTACACCTTC. Amino acids: CASSPDGTGGYTF.

The V gene is TRBV7-6, the J gene TRBJ2-7, with 7 positions matching TRBD2. CDR1 is SGHVS and CDR2 is FNYEAQ in the germline V gene. The V gene end was trimmed by 5 bases and the J gene end by 3 bases; junction bases not matched to a gene: 10. The CDR3 spans 15 residues. The CDR3 sequence is CASSPDGTTLYEQYF. The CDR3, as DNA: TGTGCCAGCAGCCCAGACGGGACTACGCTCTACGAGCAGTACTTC.

The chain has TRBV7-3 and TRBJ2-1; TRBD1 might be the D (6 bases). Looked up from germline, CDR1 is SGHTA and CDR2 is FQGTGA. The CDR3 consists of 15 residues. With 0 bases removed from V and 8 bases from J, the gap between germline ends came to 14 bases. The CDR3 reads CASSLTPGRGDEQFF. As DNA, the CDR3 is TGTGCCAGCAGCTTAACCCCCGGCAGGGGTGATGAGCAGTTCTTC.

The rearrangement joins TRBV28 to TRBJ1-5; possibly TRBD1 for D (5 bases). Trimming took 7 bases from V and 4 from J, leaving 14 bases between them. The V gene's germline CDR1 is MDHEN and CDR2 SYDVKM. The length of the CDR3 is 14 residues. CDR3 sequence: CASNVEGRNQPQHF. CDR3 DNA sequence: TGTGCCAGCAATGTAGAGGGGAGGAATCAGCCCCAGCATTTT.

The chain uses TRBV6-4 and TRBJ2-4; maybe TRBD2 (5 bases). Germline V lookup: CDR1 MRHNA, CDR2 SNTAGT. Trimming took 3 bases from V and 6 from J, leaving 15 bases between them. There are 15 residues in the CDR3. The CDR3 DNA sequence: TGTGCCAGCAGTGAAGCGGCCTCAACGGGAAACATTCAGTACTTC. This sequence encodes CASSEAASTGNIQYF.

The chain employs TRBV15 and TRBJ2-5, with 12 nucleotides matching TRBD2. The J call may be in error: the DNA end matches TRBJ2-7 better. Germline lookup yields CDR1 LNHNV and CDR2 YYDKDF (reference sequence). This CDR3 comprises 15 residues. The CDR3 DNA follows: TGTGCCACCAGCAGACTAGCGGGGGGGGGTTACGAGCAGTACTTC. Translating it yields CATSRLAGGGYEQYF.